The 23 T cell receptor beta chains below all came from one sample that was sequenced in a study of shared T cell receptors in the human thymus. Repertoires were generated with immunoSEQ multiplex PCR, while TCRdb's copy carries only in-frame clones and drops some. The data show about 730,000 clones, with approximately 83% seen just once and more than 0.01% held by the top ten. The same sample was also used in a study of human thymus T cells.

Sequenced material: thymocytes. The receptors were gathered from a girl less than two years old with a congenital heart defect.

The gene calls are TRBV5-6 and TRBJ2-7, with a tentative D call TRBD2 (6 bases). V lost 0 bases, J lost 3 bases, and 13 bases lay in between. The CDR3 runs 15 residues. Germline-derived CDR1 and CDR2 are SGHDT and YYEEEE. The CDR3 DNA reads as TGTGCCAGCAGCTTGGGGGGACTTAGCCGCTACGAGCAGTACTTC. Protein sequence: CASSLGGLSRYEQYF.

The rearrangement uses TRBV11-2 and TRBJ2-7; 7 bases fit TRBD1. The junction had 7 bases not matched to a gene; V was cut back by 2 bases and J by 0 bases. The CDR3 length is 16 residues. Per the germline V gene, CDR1 is SGHAT and CDR2 is FQNNGV. CDR3 sequence: CASSLLPGQYSYEQYF. The CDR3 nucleotides read TGTGCCAGCAGCTTATTACCGGGACAGTACTCCTACGAGCAGTACTTC. Looking up the rest from reference TRBV11-2 and TRBJ2-7 gives the full variable domain: EAGVAQSPRYKIIEKRQSVAFWCNPISGHATLYWYQQILGQGPKLLIQFQNNGVVDDSQLPKDRFSAERLKGVDSTLKIQPAKLEDSAVYLCASSLLPGQYSYEQYFGPGTRLTVT.

The chain links TRBV9 to TRBJ2-7; the match to TRBD2 covers 11 bases. This CDR3 comprises 18 residues. Germline V gene lookup returns CDR1 SGDLS and CDR2 YYNGEE. Losses at the gene ends were 0 bases for V and 2 bases for J; bases not matched to a gene: 10. In DNA, the CDR3 is TGTGCCAGCAGCGTAGGGCTAGCGGGGGGTCCAAACCCCTACGAGCAGTACTTC. This gives the protein CASSVGLAGGPNPYEQYF. Variable domain in full (rest from reference TRBV9 and TRBJ2-7): DSGVTQTPKHLITATGQRVTLRCSPRSGDLSVYWYQQSLDQGLQFLIQYYNGEERAKGNILERFSAQQFPDLHSELNLSSLELGDSALYFCASSVGLAGGPNPYEQYFGPGTRLTVT.

Written as DNA, the CDR3 is TGTGCCAGCAGCTCCGGGGAAATGAACACTGAAGCTTTCTTT. It translates to CASSSGEMNTEAFF. The chain combines TRBV5-5 with TRBJ1-1; D not certain. The V and J ends lost 3 bases and 0 bases respectively, with 9 bases between them. The CDR3 runs to 14 residues. Germline-derived CDR1 and CDR2 are SGHKS and YYEKEE (reference sequence).

The rearrangement links TRBV6-4 to TRBJ1-1; D remains unclear. Germline values: CDR1 MRHNA, CDR2 SNTAGT. CDR3 length equals 14 residues. V was trimmed by 6 bases and J by 10 bases, leaving 21 bases between them. In DNA, the CDR3 is TGTGCCAGCAGCCCGACCGGGCCAAGAGGGCGAGCTTTCTTT. The encoded protein is CASSPTGPRGRAFF.

This chain links TRBV11-2 with TRBJ2-1; the match to TRBD2 covers 9 bases. CDR1 and CDR2 (germline): SGHAT, FQNNGV. This CDR3 contains 16 residues. The V segment lost 2 bases and the J segment 6 bases; nucleotides outside the gene matches: 8. The CDR3 sequence: CASSLRGAGGTNEQFF. CDR3 bases: TGTGCCAGCAGCTTAAGAGGAGCGGGGGGAACCAATGAGCAGTTCTTC.

V is TRBV2 and J is TRBJ1-1; TRBD1 aligns across 8 bases. The V segment lost 6 bases and the J segment 2 bases; nucleotides outside the gene matches: 17. CDR1 and CDR2 (germline): SNHLY, FYNNEI. The CDR3 extends over 18 amino acids. The CDR3 here is CASRGGQAQHGVNTEAFF. The CDR3 DNA sequence: TGTGCCAGCAGGGGGGGACAGGCTCAACATGGGGTCAACACTGAAGCTTTCTTT.

The V and J genes are TRBV27 and TRBJ1-2; 7 nucleotides agree with TRBD1. The V and J ends lost 5 bases and 4 bases, in that order; junction bases with no gene match: 4. Germline assignment: CDR1 MNHEY and CDR2 SMNVEV (reference sequence). The CDR3 sequence is 13 residues long. As DNA, the CDR3 is TGTGCCAGCAGTCTTCCAGGGGGCTATGGCTACACCTTC. Translation gives CASSLPGGYGYTF.

This clone was detected only a few times. The V gene is TRBV5-6, the J gene TRBJ1-2; D is perhaps TRBD1 (5 bases). The germline gives CDR1 SGHDT, CDR2 YYEEEE. Deletions cut 1 base from V and 0 bases from J, with 7 bases between. The CDR3 contains 14 residues. The CDR3 DNA is TGTGCCAGCAGCTTGTGGGGGGCTAACTATGGCTACACCTTC. Translated: CASSLWGANYGYTF. Based on the CDR3 plus reference TRBV5-6 and TRBJ1-2, the full variable domain is DAGVTQSPTHLIKTRGQQVTLRCSPKSGHDTVSWYQQALGQGPQFIFQYYEEEERQRGNFPDRFSGHQFPNYSSELNVNALLLGDSALYLCASSLWGANYGYTFGSGTRLTVV.

About this clone itself: Since no conserved phenylalanine or tryptophan closes the CDR3, a read error is the likely cause. The chain carries TRBV5-1 and TRBJ2-7; weak D call: TRBD1 (6 bases). V was pared by 7 bases and J by 1 base, with 9 bases between. The CDR3 length is 12 residues. CDR1 is SGHRS and CDR2 is YFSETQ in the germline V gene. This chain's CDR3 is CASRDTSYEQYL. The CDR3 DNA follows: TGCGCCAGCCGGGACACGTCCTACGAGCAGTACCTC.

About this clone itself: Within the sample, other DNA sequences also encode this same CDR3. CDR3 in DNA: TGTGCCAGCAGCTGCGGGGCTCGGGGGGATCAAGAGACCCAGTACTTC. It encodes CASSCGARGDQETQYF. The rearrangement uses TRBV5-4 and TRBJ2-5; 7 bases map to TRBD2. This CDR3 has 16 amino acids. The V segment lost 3 bases and the J segment 2 bases; nucleotides outside the gene matches: 10. Germline CDR1 and CDR2: SGHNT and YYREEE (reference sequence).

The chain combines TRBV5-1 with TRBJ1-1, with D perhaps TRBD1 (5 bases). Germline CDR1 reads SGHRS; CDR2 reads YFSETQ. V was shortened by 6 bases and J by 0 bases, with 12 bases between the two germline ends. The CDR3 runs 14 residues. CDR3 residues: CASTLDSMNTEAFF. The CDR3 nucleotides read TGCGCCAGCACCCTAGACAGCATGAACACTGAAGCTTTCTTT.

Only a few counts were recorded for this clone. This rearrangement joins TRBV7-2 to TRBJ2-3, with 12 bases lining up with TRBD2. This CDR3 has 17 amino acids. Trimming took 5 bases from V and 1 from J; bases not matched to a gene: 7. Germline CDR1 is SGHTA and CDR2 is FQGNSA. The CDR3 region is CASSQPSGGACTDTQYF. Written as DNA, the CDR3 is TGTGCCAGCAGCCAACCTAGCGGGGGGGCCTGCACAGATACGCAGTATTTT.

The V call is TRBV28, the J call TRBJ1-1, with D unresolved. CDR3 length: 11 residues. V lost 8 bases to trimming and J lost 1 base, with 5 bases between them. Per the germline V gene, CDR1 is MDHEN and CDR2 is SYDVKM. The CDR3 here is CASEGNTEAFF. The CDR3 nucleotides read TGTGCCAGCGAGGGGAACACTGAAGCTTTCTTT.

The chain has TRBV7-9 and TRBJ1-3, with 9 bases aligning to TRBD1. This CDR3 spans 15 amino acids. The J segment lost 2 bases and the V segment lost 3 bases, leaving 2 bases of the junction unmatched. CDR1 is SEHNR and CDR2 is FQNEAQ in the germline V gene (reference sequence). CDR3 nucleotides: TGTGCCAGCAGCTTGAGACAGGGGGCTGGAAACACCATATATTTT. Translated, it gives CASSLRQGAGNTIYF.

The chain employs TRBV25-1 and TRBJ2-1, with 13 bases that match TRBD2. Unmatched junction bases numbered 6, after V lost 2 bases and J lost 5 bases. CDR3 size: 17 residues. Per germline, CDR1 MGHDK and CDR2 SYGVNS. The CDR3, as DNA: TGTGCCAGCAGTGAAGAAACTAGCGGGGGGGCCCACAATGAGCAGTTCTTC. This encodes CASSEETSGGAHNEQFF.

CDR3 protein: CASSEYEGVTNEKLFF. CDR3 coding DNA: TGTGCCAGCAGTGAATATGAGGGCGTGACTAATGAAAAACTGTTTTTT. The chain joins TRBV2 to TRBJ1-4; D call uncertain. The CDR3 extends over 16 amino acids. V lost 2 bases and J lost 2, with 12 bases in between. CDR1 and CDR2 from the germline V gene are SNHLY and FYNNEI. The variable domain in full, with the rest retrieved from reference TRBV2 and TRBJ1-4, is EPEVTQTPSHQVTQMGQEVILRCVPISNHLYFYWYRQILGQKVEFLVSFYNNEISEKSEIFDDQFSVERPDGSNFTLKIRSTKLEDSAMYFCASSEYEGVTNEKLFFGSGTQLSVL.

The chain links TRBV13 to TRBJ1-2; 10 bases are a match to TRBD1. V shed 6 bases, J shed 2 bases, and the junction held 3 bases outside the gene matches. Germline values: CDR1 PRHDT, CDR2 FYEKMQ (reference sequence). The CDR3 sequence is 14 residues long. The CDR3 reads CASRSDRGNYGYTF. CDR3 DNA: TGTGCCAGCAGGTCGGACAGGGGGAACTATGGCTACACCTTC.

The V gene is TRBV5-4, the J gene TRBJ2-1; 8 positions agree with TRBD2. The germline V gene encodes CDR1 SGHNT and CDR2 YYREEE (reference sequence). V was clipped by 0 bases and J by 6 bases; unmatched bases: 5. There are 15 residues in the CDR3. CDR3 sequence: CASSLAGGALNEQFF. In DNA form, the CDR3 reads TGTGCCAGCAGCTTGGCCGGGGGGGCTCTCAATGAGCAGTTCTTC.

This clone appeared a few times. The gene calls are TRBV29-1 and TRBJ2-4, with D possibly being TRBD1 (5 bases). Trimming shortened V by 3 bases and J by 8 bases, and 11 bases separated the two germline ends. CDR3 length: 12 residues. Per germline, CDR1 SQVTM and CDR2 ANQGSEA. The CDR3 loop reads CSVDNQGYIQYF. The DNA of the CDR3 is TGCAGCGTTGACAATCAGGGTTACATTCAGTACTTC.

The V and J genes are TRBV9 and TRBJ2-5, with 11 nucleotides matching TRBD2. The V gene's germline CDR1 is SGDLS and CDR2 YYNGEE. This CDR3 has 16 amino acids. Trimming at V came to 4 bases and at J to 2 bases, leaving 7 bases not matched to a gene. The CDR3 sequence: CASSPRLAGPQETQYF. CDR3 sequence (DNA): TGTGCCAGCAGCCCAAGACTAGCGGGACCTCAAGAGACCCAGTACTTC.

The J gene is TRBJ1-5, the V gene TRBV10-1; 8 bases fit TRBD1. The CDR3 contains 15 residues. The V segment lost 6 bases and the J segment 4 bases; nucleotides outside the gene matches: 8. Germline CDR1 is WNHNN and CDR2 is SYGVQD (reference sequence). The CDR3 bases are TGCGCCAGCAGGTCCGTACAGGGGGGAAATCAGCCCCAGCATTTT. This sequence encodes CASRSVQGGNQPQHF.

This chain uses TRBV11-2 with TRBJ1-2, with D perhaps TRBD1 (6 bases). Germline V gene lookup returns CDR1 SGHAT and CDR2 FQNNGV. V was clipped by 6 bases and J by 8 bases, with 19 bases between them. The CDR3 contains 14 residues. In DNA, the CDR3 is TGTGCCAGCAGTAAACAGGGTAGTGGAACAGGCTACACCTTC. This gives the protein CASSKQGSGTGYTF.